This T cell receptor beta chain was sequenced for a study of T cell repertoires in cytomegalovirus infection. For the study at large: CMV infection together with matching HLA type was indicated by public TCR beta signatures. Findings of the study overall: CMV-specific TCR beta clonotypes restricted by HLA-C were the ones dominating the ex vivo response. Cumulative frequency of public TCR beta families picked out carriers of CMV plus the relevant HLA.

As for this clonotype: Its antigen is not known.

TCRdb reanalysed the reads using MiXCR and keeps one entry per CDR3 protein. The table has 680,000 or so distinct CDR3 sequences, 35% seen once; the top ten hold under 3%. The CDR3 contains 16 residues. Germline CDR1 reads SGHVS; CDR2 reads FQNEAQ. V lost 7 bases, J lost 5 bases, and 16 bases stayed unmatched. The V call is TRBV7-8, the J call TRBJ2-7; 8 bases fit TRBD1. Sequencing was carried out using PBMCs. This clonotype originated in a human donor in good health (CMV status not recorded). Some clones in this sample may be carry-over from other donors' samples. Here the CDR3 DNA reads TGTGCCAGCACCACTATTCCCGGGACAGGTGGCGACGAGCAGTACTTC. It specifies CASTTIPGTGGDEQYF. The full variable domain, with the rest looked up from reference TRBV7-8 and TRBJ2-7, is GAGVSQSPRYKVAKRGQDVALRCDPISGHVSLFWYQQALGQGPEFLTYFQNEAQLDKSGLPSDRFFAERPEGSVSTLKIQRTQQEDSAVYLCASTTIPGTGGDEQYFGPGTRLTVT.